The rows below give T cell receptor beta chains drawn from one sample of a study of cytomegalovirus exposure and HLA in healthy donors. Produced via immunoSEQ multiplex PCR; TCRdb's table is partial and in-frame only. The sample carries about 250,000 clones, around two thirds recorded once. Specimen: PBMCs. The origin of the receptors is a female donor in good health and CMV-seronegative. The CDR3 runs from the conserved cysteine through the conserved F or W. The order of the fields is J gene, D gene, clone size, V gene, CDR3 protein, CDR3 DNA. D genes are given only for firm matches. Clone size, where shown, is once, few, many, or a class for clones that have expanded.

J: TRBJ1-2; D: TRBD1; size: -; V: TRBV5-5; CDR3: CASSLNTGAFYGYTF; DNA: TGTGCCAGCAGCTTAAATACAGGGGCCTTCTATGGCTACACCTTC
J: TRBJ1-1; D: -; size: -; V: TRBV30; CDR3: CAWSVRGNTEAFF; DNA: TGTGCCTGGAGTGTACGCGGAAACACTGAAGCTTTCTTT
J: TRBJ2-3; D: -; size: -; V: TRBV5-6; CDR3: CASSLGVLGTDTQYF; DNA: TGTGCCAGCAGCTTGGGCGTCCTAGGCACAGATACGCAGTATTTT
J: TRBJ2-3; D: -; size: -; V: TRBV9; CDR3: CASSVGSGLLTDTQYF; DNA: TGTGCCAGCAGCGTAGGAAGCGGGTTACTCACAGATACGCAGTATTTT
J: TRBJ2-1; D: TRBD2; size: -; V: TRBV6-5; CDR3: CASRTSPHEQFF; DNA: TGTGCCAGCAGGACTAGCCCACATGAGCAGTTCTTC
J: TRBJ2-5; D: -; size: few; V: TRBV15; CDR3: CATSREQPLGETQYF; DNA: TGTGCCACCAGCAGAGAACAGCCACTGGGAGAGACCCAGTACTTC
J: TRBJ1-1; D: -; size: -; V: TRBV7-9; CDR3: CASSLGWGPQARDTEAFF; DNA: TGTGCCAGCAGCTTAGGGTGGGGGCCCCAAGCAAGGGACACTGAAGCTTTCTTT
J: TRBJ2-7; D: -; size: -; V: TRBV11-1; CDR3: CASSLAAGLYEQYF; DNA: TGTGCCAGCAGCTTAGCGGCAGGCCTCTACGAGCAGTACTTC
J: TRBJ2-6; D: TRBD1; size: -; V: TRBV5-1; CDR3: CASSLSGGTGASGANVLTF; DNA: TGCGCCAGCAGCTTGAGTGGCGGGACAGGGGCCTCTGGGGCCAACGTCCTGACTTTC
J: TRBJ1-2; D: TRBD1; size: -; V: TRBV27; CDR3: CASSSTDRALIYGYTF; DNA: TGTGCCAGCAGTTCCACGGACAGGGCGTTGATCTATGGCTACACCTTC
J: TRBJ2-7; D: -; size: -; V: TRBV27; CDR3: CASRPEGSYEQYF; DNA: TGTGCCAGCAGGCCAGAGGGCTCCTACGAGCAGTACTTC
J: TRBJ2-2; D: -; size: few; V: TRBV6-5; CDR3: CATGGSGPYTGELFF; DNA: TGTGCCACCGGGGGTTCGGGCCCTTACACCGGGGAGCTGTTTTTT
J: TRBJ1-2; D: TRBD1; size: once; V: TRBV2; CDR3: CASSGTGFNYGYTF; DNA: TGTGCCAGCAGCGGGACAGGTTTTAACTATGGCTACACCTTC
J: TRBJ2-3; D: -; size: -; V: TRBV7-9; CDR3: CASSLIAKDTQYF; DNA: TGTGCCAGCAGCTTAATAGCAAAAGATACGCAGTATTTT
J: TRBJ1-2; D: TRBD1; size: -; V: TRBV5-8; CDR3: CASSSDRERLYGYTF; DNA: TGTGCCAGCAGCTCTGACAGGGAAAGGTTGTACGGCTACACCTTC
J: TRBJ2-7; D: -; size: -; V: TRBV25-1; CDR3: CASSPGYEQYF; DNA: TGTGCCAGCAGCCCCGGGTACGAGCAGTACTTC
J: TRBJ2-7; D: -; size: once; V: TRBV27; CDR3: CASSLFGTGGGYEQYF; DNA: TGTGCCAGCAGTTTATTCGGGACAGGCGGGGGCTACGAGCAGTACTTC
J: TRBJ1-3; D: TRBD1; size: few; V: TRBV7-9; CDR3: CSSSLGTGGAGNTIYF; DNA: TGTTCCAGCAGCTTAGGGACAGGGGGCGCCGGAAACACCATATATTTT
J: TRBJ1-2; D: -; size: few; V: TRBV18; CDR3: CASSPRRDYGYTF; DNA: TGTGCCAGCTCACCGCGGAGGGACTATGGCTACACCTTC
J: TRBJ1-5; D: -; size: -; V: TRBV28; CDR3: CASIHPRGWWHF; DNA: TGTGCCAGCATACATCCCAGGGGCTGGTGGCATTTT
J: TRBJ2-7; D: TRBD2; size: -; V: TRBV6-5; CDR3: CASSRWTSGIPEQYF; DNA: TGTGCCAGCAGTCGCTGGACTAGCGGGATCCCCGAGCAGTACTTC
J: TRBJ2-1; D: TRBD2; size: -; V: TRBV7-3; CDR3: CASSLVSLTGTSSYNEQFF; DNA: TGTGCCAGCAGCTTAGTTTCTTTGACCGGGACTAGCTCCTACAATGAGCAGTTCTTC
J: TRBJ2-5; D: -; size: -; V: TRBV19; CDR3: CASSISGMSETQYF; DNA: TGTGCCAGTAGTATTTCGGGTATGTCAGAGACCCAGTACTTC
J: TRBJ2-5; D: TRBD1; size: -; V: TRBV10-3; CDR3: CAISESTGQATQETQYF; DNA: TGTGCCATCAGTGAGTCGACGGGACAGGCGACTCAAGAGACCCAGTACTTC
J: TRBJ2-7; D: -; size: -; V: TRBV27; CDR3: CASSLKPPSSYEQYF; DNA: TGTGCCAGCAGTTTAAAGCCTCCGAGCTCCTACGAGCAGTACTTC
J: TRBJ2-1; D: TRBD2; size: -; V: TRBV11-2; CDR3: CASSLGGSGNEQFF; DNA: TGTGCCAGCAGCTTAGGTGGTAGCGGGAATGAGCAGTTCTTC
J: TRBJ2-2; D: -; size: -; V: TRBV11-1; CDR3: CASRPDFAGELFF; DNA: TGTGCCAGCAGGCCTGACTTTGCCGGGGAGCTGTTTTTT
J: TRBJ2-5; D: TRBD1; size: -; V: TRBV7-4; CDR3: CASSPSRGRETQYF; DNA: TGTGCCAGCAGCCCTAGCAGGGGGCGAGAGACCCAGTACTTC
J: TRBJ1-2; D: TRBD1; size: few; V: TRBV27; CDR3: CASSPFGTGLYGYTF; DNA: TGTGCCAGCAGCCCATTCGGGACAGGACTTTATGGCTACACCTTC
J: TRBJ2-3; D: TRBD2; size: -; V: TRBV28; CDR3: CASSLIRLGRESRTDTQYF; DNA: TGTGCCAGCAGTTTAATCCGACTTGGGCGGGAGTCCCGCACAGATACGCAGTATTTT
J: TRBJ2-6; D: TRBD1; size: few; V: TRBV19; CDR3: CASSIDNPGQGHSGANVLTF; DNA: TGTGCCAGTAGTATAGATAACCCGGGACAGGGGCACTCTGGGGCCAACGTCCTGACTTTC
J: TRBJ1-5; D: TRBD1; size: few; V: TRBV30; CDR3: CAWSVHGTGLGNQPQHF; DNA: TGTGCCTGGAGTGTACATGGGACAGGGCTTGGTAATCAGCCCCAGCATTTT
J: TRBJ2-7; D: TRBD2; size: few; V: TRBV4-2; CDR3: CASSPYLAGEQYF; DNA: TGTGCCAGCAGCCCCTACTTAGCGGGAGAGCAGTACTTC
J: TRBJ1-4; D: -; size: -; V: TRBV28; CDR3: CVTKGATTNEKLFF; DNA: TGTGTCACGAAGGGAGCAACAACTAATGAAAAACTGTTTTTT
J: TRBJ2-1; D: TRBD2; size: -; V: TRBV11-2; CDR3: CASSQTSVSNEQFF; DNA: TGTGCCAGCAGCCAAACTAGCGTCTCCAATGAGCAGTTCTTC
J: TRBJ2-7; D: -; size: -; V: TRBV10-1; CDR3: CARAQGCEQYF; DNA: TGCGCCAGAGCCCAGGGATGCGAGCAGTACTTC
J: TRBJ1-2; D: -; size: -; V: TRBV5-5; CDR3: CASSLGSPRDPNGYTF; DNA: TGTGCCAGCAGCTTGGGGTCACCGAGGGATCCCAATGGCTACACCTTC
J: TRBJ2-1; D: -; size: few; V: TRBV30; CDR3: CAWSDREFLNEQFF; DNA: TGTGCCTGGAGTGACAGGGAGTTTTTGAATGAGCAGTTCTTC